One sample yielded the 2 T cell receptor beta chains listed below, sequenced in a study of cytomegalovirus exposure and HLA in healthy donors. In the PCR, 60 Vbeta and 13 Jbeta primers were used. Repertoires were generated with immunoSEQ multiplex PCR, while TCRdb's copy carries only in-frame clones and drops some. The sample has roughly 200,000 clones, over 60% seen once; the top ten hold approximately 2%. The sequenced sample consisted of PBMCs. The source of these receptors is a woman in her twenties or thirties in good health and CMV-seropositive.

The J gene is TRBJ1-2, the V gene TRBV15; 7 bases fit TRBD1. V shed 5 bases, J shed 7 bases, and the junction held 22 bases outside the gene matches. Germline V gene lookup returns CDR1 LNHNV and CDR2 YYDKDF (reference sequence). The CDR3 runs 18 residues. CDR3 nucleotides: TGTGCCACCAGCCTTCGGGACAGAACTACTTCAGATTATTTTGGCTACACCTTC. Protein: CATSLRDRTTSDYFGYTF.

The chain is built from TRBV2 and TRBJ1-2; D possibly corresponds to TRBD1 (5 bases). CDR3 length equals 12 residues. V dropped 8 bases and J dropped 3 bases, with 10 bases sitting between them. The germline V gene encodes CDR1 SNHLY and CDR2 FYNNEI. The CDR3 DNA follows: TGTGCCAGCGCGGGGCGCGACTATGGCTACACCTTC. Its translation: CASAGRDYGYTF.